This paragraph covers one T cell receptor (beta chain) sequence. Its antigen is not identified. The PCR ran on 60 Vbeta and 13 Jbeta primers. Profiling relied on immunoSEQ multiplex PCR, and the TCRdb table lists in-frame clones only, not all of them. Its listing shows under 150,000 clones. CDR1 and CDR2 (germline): SGHAT, FQNNGV. This CDR3 comprises 14 residues. Trimming at V came to 0 bases and at J to 10 bases, leaving 2 bases not matched to a gene. This sample is part of a study of cytomegalovirus exposure and HLA in healthy donors. General study findings and limits: A later analysis appeared to link common viral pathogens to several of the most significant clusters. Most observed TCR sequences were rare, whereas some public TCRs were detected in many donors.

Sequencing was done on a sample of PBMCs. This rearrangement joins TRBV11-2 to TRBJ2-1; the match to TRBD2 covers 11 bases. This receptor was taken from a man in his forties in good health and CMV-seronegative. Written as DNA, the CDR3 is TGTGCCAGCAGCTTAGAGCTAGCGGGGGGAGAGCAGTTCTTC. The encoded protein is CASSLELAGGEQFF.